This entry is about one T cell receptor beta chain. Its antigen is still unknown. The data stem from a study of PD-1 blockade in classical Hodgkin lymphoma. Across the study: Patients were treated with nivolumab at 3 mg/kg, and this was given intravenously every 2 weeks.

General study results and limits: Complete responders possessed baseline diversity comparable to newly diagnosed patients. Initiation of nivolumab under 1 year after ASCT led to exclusion of patients. Still unresolved is the cause of the repertoire differences, which may be disease activity or prior therapy.

Clones were read by immunoSEQ multiplex PCR, and TCRdb kept only the in-frame ones, dropping some. The table includes about 27,000 clones, roughly 80% detected once. Relapses following autologous stem cell transplantation were seen in all patients, with brentuximab vedotin exposure varying. The authors purified CD4+ T cells from thawed PBMCs by magnetic negative selection. CDR1 and CDR2 from the germline V gene are SGHDT and YYEEEE. CDR3 length: 15 residues. Trimming left V 5 bases short and J 2 bases short, with 17 bases between. This sequence was found in a human donor with classical Hodgkin lymphoma. The J gene is TRBJ2-7, the V gene TRBV5-6; D not resolved. The sample was CD4+ T cells from blood, taken at baseline. Written as DNA, the CDR3 is TGTGCCAGCAGTGAGCTACCGGGTGGCACCTACGAGCAGTACTTC. It specifies CASSELPGGTYEQYF.